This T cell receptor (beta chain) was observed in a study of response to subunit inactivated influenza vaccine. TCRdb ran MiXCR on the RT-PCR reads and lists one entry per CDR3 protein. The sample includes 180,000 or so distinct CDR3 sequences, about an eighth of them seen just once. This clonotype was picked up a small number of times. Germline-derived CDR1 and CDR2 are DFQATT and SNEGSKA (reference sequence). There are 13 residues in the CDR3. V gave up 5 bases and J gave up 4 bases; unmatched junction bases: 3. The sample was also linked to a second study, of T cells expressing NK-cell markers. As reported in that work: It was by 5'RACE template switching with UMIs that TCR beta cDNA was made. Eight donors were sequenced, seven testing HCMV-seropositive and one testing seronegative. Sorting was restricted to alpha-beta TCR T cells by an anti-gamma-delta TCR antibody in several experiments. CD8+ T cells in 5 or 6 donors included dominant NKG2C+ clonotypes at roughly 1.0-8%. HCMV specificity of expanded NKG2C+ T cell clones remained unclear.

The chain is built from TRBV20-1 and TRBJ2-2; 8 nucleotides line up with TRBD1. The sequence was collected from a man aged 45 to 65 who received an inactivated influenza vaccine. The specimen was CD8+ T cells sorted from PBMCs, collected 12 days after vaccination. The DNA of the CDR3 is TGCAGTGCTCAGGACAGGGTCACCGGGGAGCTGTTTTTT. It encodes CSAQDRVTGELFF.